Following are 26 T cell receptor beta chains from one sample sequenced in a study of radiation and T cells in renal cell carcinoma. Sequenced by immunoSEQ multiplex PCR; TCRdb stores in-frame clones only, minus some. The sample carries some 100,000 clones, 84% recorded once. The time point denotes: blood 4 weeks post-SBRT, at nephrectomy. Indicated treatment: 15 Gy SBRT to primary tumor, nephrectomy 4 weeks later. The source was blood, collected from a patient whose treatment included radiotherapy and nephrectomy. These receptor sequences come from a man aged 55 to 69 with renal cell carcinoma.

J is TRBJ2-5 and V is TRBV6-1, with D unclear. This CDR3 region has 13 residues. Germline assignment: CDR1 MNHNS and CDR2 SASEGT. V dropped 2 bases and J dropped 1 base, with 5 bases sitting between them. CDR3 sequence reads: CASSEQIQETQYF. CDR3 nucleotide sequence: TGTGCCAGCAGTGAACAAATCCAAGAGACCCAGTACTTC.

The CDR3 reads CASSPDRALSGNTIYF. The DNA of the CDR3 is TGTGCCAGCAGCCCGGACAGAGCCCTCTCTGGAAACACCATATATTTT. The chain carries TRBV5-6 and TRBJ1-3, with D perhaps matching TRBD1 (6 bases). Germline loops: CDR1 SGHDT, CDR2 YYEEEE. Between the trimmed V and J ends, which lost 4 bases and 0 bases, there was a span of 14 bases. This CDR3 contains 16 residues.

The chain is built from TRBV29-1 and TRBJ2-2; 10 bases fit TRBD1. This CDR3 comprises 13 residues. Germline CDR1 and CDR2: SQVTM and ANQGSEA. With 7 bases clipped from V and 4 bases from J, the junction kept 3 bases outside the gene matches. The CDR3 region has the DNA TGCAGCGCGGGACAGGGGACCACCGGGGAGCTGTTTTTT. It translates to CSAGQGTTGELFF.

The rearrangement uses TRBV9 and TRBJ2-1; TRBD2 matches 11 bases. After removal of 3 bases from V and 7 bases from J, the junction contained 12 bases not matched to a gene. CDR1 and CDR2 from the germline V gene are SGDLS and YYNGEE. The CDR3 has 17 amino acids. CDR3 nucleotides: TGTGCCAGCAGCGGCCAGAATACTAGCGGGAGACTTAATGAGCAGTTCTTC. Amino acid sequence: CASSGQNTSGRLNEQFF.

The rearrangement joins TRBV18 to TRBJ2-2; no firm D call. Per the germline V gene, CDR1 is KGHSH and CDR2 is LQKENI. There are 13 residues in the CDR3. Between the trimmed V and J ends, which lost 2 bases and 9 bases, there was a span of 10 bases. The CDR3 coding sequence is TGTGCCAGCTCACCAGGCGCAGACTGGGAGCTGTTTTTT. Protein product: CASSPGADWELFF.

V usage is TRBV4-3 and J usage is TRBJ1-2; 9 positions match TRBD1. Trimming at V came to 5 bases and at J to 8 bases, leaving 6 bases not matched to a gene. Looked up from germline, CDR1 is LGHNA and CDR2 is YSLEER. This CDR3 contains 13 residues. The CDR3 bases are TGCGCCAGCAGCTCGGGACAGGGCATCGGCTACACCTTC. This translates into CASSSGQGIGYTF.

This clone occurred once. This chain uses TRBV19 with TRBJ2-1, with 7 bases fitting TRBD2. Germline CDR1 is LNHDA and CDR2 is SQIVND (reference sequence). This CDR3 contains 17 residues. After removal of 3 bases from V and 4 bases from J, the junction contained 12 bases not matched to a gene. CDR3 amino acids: CASSILAGRAGYNEQFF. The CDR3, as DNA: TGTGCCAGTAGTATTTTGGCGGGGAGGGCCGGGTACAATGAGCAGTTCTTC. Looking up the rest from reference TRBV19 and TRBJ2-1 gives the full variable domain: DGGITQSPKYLFRKEGQNVTLSCEQNLNHDAMYWYRQDPGQGLRLIYYSQIVNDFQKGDIAEGYSVSREKKESFPLTVTSAQKNPTAFYLCASSILAGRAGYNEQFFGPGTRLTVL.

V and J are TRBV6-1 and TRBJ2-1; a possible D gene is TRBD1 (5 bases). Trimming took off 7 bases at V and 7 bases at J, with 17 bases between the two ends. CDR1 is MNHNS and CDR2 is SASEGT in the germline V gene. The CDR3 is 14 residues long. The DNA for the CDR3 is TGTGCCAGCACCGAAATGTGGGGCCGAAATGAGCAGTTCTTC. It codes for CASTEMWGRNEQFF.

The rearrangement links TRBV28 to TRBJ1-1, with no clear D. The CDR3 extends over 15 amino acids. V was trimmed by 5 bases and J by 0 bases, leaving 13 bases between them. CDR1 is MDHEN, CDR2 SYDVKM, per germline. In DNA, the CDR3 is TGTGCCAGCAGTCTTATACAGTCCATGAACACTGAAGCTTTCTTT. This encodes CASSLIQSMNTEAFF.

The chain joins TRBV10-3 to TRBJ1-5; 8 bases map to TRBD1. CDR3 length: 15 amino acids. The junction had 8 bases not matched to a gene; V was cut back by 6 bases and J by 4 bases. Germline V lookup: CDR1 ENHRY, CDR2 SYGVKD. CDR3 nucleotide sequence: TGTGCCATCAGCCCCGGGACAGGAGATAATCAGCCCCAGCATTTT. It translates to CAISPGTGDNQPQHF.

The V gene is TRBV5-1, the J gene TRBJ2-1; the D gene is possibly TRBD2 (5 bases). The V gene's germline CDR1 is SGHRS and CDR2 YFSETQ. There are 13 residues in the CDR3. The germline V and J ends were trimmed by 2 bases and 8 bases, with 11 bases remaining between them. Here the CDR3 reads CASSLTREYEQFF. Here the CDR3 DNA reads TGCGCCAGCAGCTTAACTAGGGAGTATGAGCAGTTCTTC.

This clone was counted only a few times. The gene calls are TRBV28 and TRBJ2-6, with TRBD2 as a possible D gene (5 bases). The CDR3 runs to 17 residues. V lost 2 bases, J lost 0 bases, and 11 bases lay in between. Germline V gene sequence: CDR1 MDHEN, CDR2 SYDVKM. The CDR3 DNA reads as TGTGCCAGCAGTTTACCCAAGAGCGGCTCTGGGGCCAACGTCCTGACTTTC. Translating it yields CASSLPKSGSGANVLTF.

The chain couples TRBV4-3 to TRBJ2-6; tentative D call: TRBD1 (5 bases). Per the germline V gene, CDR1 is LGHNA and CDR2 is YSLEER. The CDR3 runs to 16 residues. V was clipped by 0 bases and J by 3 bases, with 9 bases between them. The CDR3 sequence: CASSQDPGNGANVLTF. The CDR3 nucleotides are TGCGCCAGCAGCCAAGATCCAGGGAATGGGGCCAACGTCCTGACTTTC.

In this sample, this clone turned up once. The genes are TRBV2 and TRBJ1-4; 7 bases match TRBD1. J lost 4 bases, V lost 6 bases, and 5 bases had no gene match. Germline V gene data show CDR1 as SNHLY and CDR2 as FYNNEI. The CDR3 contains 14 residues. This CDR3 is CASSGTAFNEKLFF. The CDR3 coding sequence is TGTGCCAGCAGCGGGACAGCGTTTAATGAAAAACTGTTTTTT.

This chain's CDR3 is CASSQDEGPWGREYRELFF. In DNA, the CDR3 is TGTGCCAGCAGCCAAGATGAGGGGCCATGGGGGCGGGAGTATCGGGAGCTGTTTTTT. The V and J genes are TRBV4-2 and TRBJ2-2; possibly TRBD2 for D (7 bases). V was cut by 0 bases and J by 9 bases, with 26 bases left in between. The CDR3 has 19 amino acids. Germline V gives CDR1 LGHNA, CDR2 YNFKEQ.

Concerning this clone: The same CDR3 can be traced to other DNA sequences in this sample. This chain's CDR3 is CASSPGETQYF. CDR3 DNA: TGTGCCAGCTCACCGGGAGAGACCCAGTACTTC. This rearrangement joins TRBV18 to TRBJ2-5; D ambiguous. CDR3 length equals 11 residues. V was trimmed by 3 bases and J by 4 bases, leaving 3 bases between them. Per the germline V gene, CDR1 is KGHSH and CDR2 is LQKENI.

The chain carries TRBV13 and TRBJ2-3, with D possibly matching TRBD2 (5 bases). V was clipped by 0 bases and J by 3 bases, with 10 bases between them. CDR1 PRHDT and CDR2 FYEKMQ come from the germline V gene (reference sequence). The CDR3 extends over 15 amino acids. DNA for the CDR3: TGTGCCAGCAGCTTAGGGTGGGAGAGGACAGATACGCAGTATTTT. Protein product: CASSLGWERTDTQYF.

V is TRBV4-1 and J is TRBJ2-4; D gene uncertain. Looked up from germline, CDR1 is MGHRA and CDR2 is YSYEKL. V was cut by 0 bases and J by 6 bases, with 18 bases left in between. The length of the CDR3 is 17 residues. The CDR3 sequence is CASSQDLVQPRRNIQYF. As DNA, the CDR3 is TGCGCCAGCAGCCAAGATCTTGTACAGCCAAGGAGAAACATTCAGTACTTC.

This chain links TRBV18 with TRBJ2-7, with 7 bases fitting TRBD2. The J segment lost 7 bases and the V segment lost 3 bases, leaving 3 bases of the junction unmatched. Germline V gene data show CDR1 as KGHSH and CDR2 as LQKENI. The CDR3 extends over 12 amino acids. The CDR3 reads CASSPGGWEQYF. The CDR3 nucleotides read TGTGCCAGCTCACCCGGGGGGTGGGAGCAGTACTTC.

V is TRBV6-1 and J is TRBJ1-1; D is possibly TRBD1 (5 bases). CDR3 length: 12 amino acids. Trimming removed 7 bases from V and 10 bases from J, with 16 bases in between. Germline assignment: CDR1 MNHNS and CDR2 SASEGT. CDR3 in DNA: TGTGCCAGCATTTTCAGGGCAAACTTAGCTTTCTTT. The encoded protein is CASIFRANLAFF.

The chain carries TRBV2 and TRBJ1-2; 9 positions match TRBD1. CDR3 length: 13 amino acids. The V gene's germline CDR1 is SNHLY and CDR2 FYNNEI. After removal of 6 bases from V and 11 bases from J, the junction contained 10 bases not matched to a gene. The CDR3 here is CASRAWDRVLYTF. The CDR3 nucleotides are TGTGCCAGCAGAGCTTGGGACAGGGTTTTGTACACCTTC.

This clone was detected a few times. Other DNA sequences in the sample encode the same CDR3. CDR3 bases: TGTGCCAGCAGCTTGGGCCGGAACACTGAAGCTTTCTTT. It encodes CASSLGRNTEAFF. The V and J genes are TRBV7-8 and TRBJ1-1; D is undetermined. The length of the CDR3 is 13 residues. From germline, CDR1 is SGHVS and CDR2 FQNEAQ. V lost 3 bases, J lost 1 base, and 6 bases lay in between. Variable domain in full (rest from reference TRBV7-8 and TRBJ1-1): GAGVSQSPRYKVAKRGQDVALRCDPISGHVSLFWYQQALGQGPEFLTYFQNEAQLDKSGLPSDRFFAERPEGSVSTLKIQRTQQEDSAVYLCASSLGRNTEAFFGQGTRLTVV.

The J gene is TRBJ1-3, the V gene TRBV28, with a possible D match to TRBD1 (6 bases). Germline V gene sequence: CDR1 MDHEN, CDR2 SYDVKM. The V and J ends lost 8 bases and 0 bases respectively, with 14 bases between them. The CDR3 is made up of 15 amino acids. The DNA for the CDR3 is TGTGCCAGCTGGGGGTCAGGGGCCTCTGGAAACACCATATATTTT. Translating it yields CASWGSGASGNTIYF.

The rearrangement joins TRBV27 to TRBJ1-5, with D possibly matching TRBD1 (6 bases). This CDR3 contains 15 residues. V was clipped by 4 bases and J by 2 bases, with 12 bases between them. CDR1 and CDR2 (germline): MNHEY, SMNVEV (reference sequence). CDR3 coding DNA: TGTGCCAGCAGTTCTTCAGGGGCGGGCAATCAGCCCCAGCATTTT. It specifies CASSSSGAGNQPQHF.

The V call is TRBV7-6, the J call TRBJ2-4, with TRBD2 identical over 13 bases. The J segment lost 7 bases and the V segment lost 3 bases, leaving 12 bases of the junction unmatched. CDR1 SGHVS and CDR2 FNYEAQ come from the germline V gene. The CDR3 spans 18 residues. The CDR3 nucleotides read TGTGCCAGCAGCTTTAGGCCGGGACTAGCGGGATCGGGGAACATTCAGTACTTC. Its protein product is CASSFRPGLAGSGNIQYF.

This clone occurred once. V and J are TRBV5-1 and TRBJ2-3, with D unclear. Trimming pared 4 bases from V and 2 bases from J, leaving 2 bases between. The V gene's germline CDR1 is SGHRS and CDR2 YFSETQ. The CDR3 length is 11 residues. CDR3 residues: CASSLTDTQYF. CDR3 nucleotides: TGCGCCAGCAGCCTCACAGATACGCAGTATTTT.